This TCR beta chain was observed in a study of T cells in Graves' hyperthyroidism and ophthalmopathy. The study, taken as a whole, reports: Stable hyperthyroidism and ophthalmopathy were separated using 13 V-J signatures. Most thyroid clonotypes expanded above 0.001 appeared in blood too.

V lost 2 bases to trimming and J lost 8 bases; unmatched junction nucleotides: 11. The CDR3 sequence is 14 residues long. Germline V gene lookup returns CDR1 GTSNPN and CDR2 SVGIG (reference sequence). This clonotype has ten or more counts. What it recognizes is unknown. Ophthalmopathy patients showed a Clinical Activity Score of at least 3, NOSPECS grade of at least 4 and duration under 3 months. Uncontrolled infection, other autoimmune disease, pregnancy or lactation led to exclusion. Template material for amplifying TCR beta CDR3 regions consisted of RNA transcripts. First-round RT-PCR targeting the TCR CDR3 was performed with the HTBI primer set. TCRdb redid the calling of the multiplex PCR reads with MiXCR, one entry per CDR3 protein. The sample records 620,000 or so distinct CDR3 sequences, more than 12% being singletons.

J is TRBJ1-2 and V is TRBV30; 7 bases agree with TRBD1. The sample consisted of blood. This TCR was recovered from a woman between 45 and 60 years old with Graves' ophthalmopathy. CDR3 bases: TGTGCCTGGAGTATACTTACAGGGGCGGGAGGCTACACCTTC. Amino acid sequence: CAWSILTGAGGYTF.